This T cell receptor (beta chain) was documented in a study of Tregs in tolerant kidney transplant recipients. Study-wide findings and caveats: Biological reproducibility was not directly addressed in this study. The most relevant donor-specific Treg TCRbeta repertoire apparently came from expansion with activated donor B cells. Donor-specific Treg expansion exceeded global Treg expansion in tolerant patients, suggesting antigen drive.

The CDR3 has 15 residues. CDR1 and CDR2 from the germline V gene are SNHLY and FYNNEI. V lost 3 bases, J lost 1 base, and 10 bases lay in between. This clone was observed once. Antigen specificity is unknown. Related graft donors supplied nonmyeloablative bone marrow transplants, and mixed chimerism was transient. CD4+CD25+CD127- Tregs, CD4+CD25- non-Tregs, CD4 and CD8 cells were sorted. Assay: immunoSEQ multiplex PCR; the TCRdb copy retains only in-frame clones and omits some. The sample lists 81,000 or so clones, roughly 90% seen once, with roughly 1.4% in the top ten. This clonotype was obtained from a human patient who received a combined kidney and bone marrow transplant. These T cells may partly come from the graft donor. The sample consisted of CD4+ T cells from blood (PBMCs), taken 24 months after the transplant. The rearrangement links TRBV2 to TRBJ1-3; D might be TRBD1 (6 bases). The CDR3 DNA is TGTGCCAGCAGTGACAGGGGAAGGTCTGGAAACACCATATATTTT. It specifies CASSDRGRSGNTIYF.